One TCR beta chain is described in this entry. Its matching antigen is unknown. This entry belongs to a study of T cell responses to AZD1222 COVID-19 vaccine. Points from the study as a whole: Breadth and depth of Spike-specific TCRs rose after two AZD1222 doses. Vaccine-associated CD4 TCRs ranged over spike, dominating at 160-218 and 743-854. Reports say nearly half of spike-specific TCRs go after unmutated variant regions.

Clones were read by immunoSEQ multiplex PCR, and TCRdb kept only the in-frame ones, dropping some. The table records some 95,000 clones, approximately 86% of them present only once. The CDR3 contains 12 residues. Germline-derived CDR1 and CDR2 are LNHDA and SQIVND (reference sequence). V lost 3 bases, J lost 7 bases, and 9 bases lay in between. The V and J genes are TRBV19 and TRBJ1-2; D is ambiguous. The source of this sequence is an adult in good health. The sequencing here drew on peripheral blood, taken on day 0 of AZD1222 vaccination. The CDR3 is CASSIETRGYTF. CDR3 DNA sequence: TGTGCCAGTAGTATTGAAACCCGTGGCTACACCTTC.